The clone carrying this T cell receptor beta chain was picked up one time. This sample was taken from a study of cytomegalovirus exposure and HLA in healthy donors. PCR employed 60 Vbeta and 13 Jbeta primers. Repertoires were generated with immunoSEQ multiplex PCR, while TCRdb's copy carries only in-frame clones and drops some. In the table there are roughly 92,000 clones, approximately 80% of which are singletons. This CDR3 region has 13 residues. Trimming removed 8 bases from V and 6 bases from J; junction bases left unmatched: 5. Germline V gene sequence: CDR1 SNHLY, CDR2 FYNNEI. The chain uses TRBV2 and TRBJ1-5; the match to TRBD1 covers 9 bases. Sequencing was carried out using PBMCs. The receptor was derived from a woman aged 50 to 60 in good health and CMV-seropositive. CDR3 protein: CASSQGAGQPQHF. CDR3 DNA: TGTGCCAGCTCACAGGGGGCTGGTCAGCCCCAGCATTTT.